Listed below are T cell receptor beta chains from one sample, sequenced in a study of technical replicates of blood from a few donors. The repertoire was sequenced with immunoSEQ multiplex PCR; TCRdb's copy has only in-frame clones and lacks some. Found here are over 80,000 clones, roughly 95% of them singletons; the top ten hold more than 0.3%. The material sequenced was T cells isolated from PBMCs. Source of these receptors: a human donor in good health. Each CDR3 is given with its conserved first and last residue. Each record gives: D gene, J gene, V gene, clone size, CDR3 DNA, CDR3 protein. D genes are given only for firm matches. A clone size is listed for some rows: how often the clone was seen (once, few, many), or a class if it is expanded.

d_gene: TRBD1
j_gene: TRBJ2-1
v_gene: TRBV28
abundance: -
CDR3nt: TGTGCCAGCAGTTTATTCGGACAGACCGGGACAGAAGCCTACAATGAGCAGTTCTTC
CDR3aa: CASSLFGQTGTEAYNEQFF

d_gene: -
j_gene: TRBJ1-2
v_gene: TRBV30
abundance: once
CDR3nt: TGTGCCTGGAGTGTAAGACAGAACTATGGCTACACCTTC
CDR3aa: CAWSVRQNYGYTF

d_gene: -
j_gene: TRBJ2-7
v_gene: TRBV2
abundance: -
CDR3nt: TGTGCCACGGGGTTCGGTTACGAGCAGTACTTC
CDR3aa: CATGFGYEQYF

d_gene: -
j_gene: TRBJ2-3
v_gene: TRBV7-3
abundance: -
CDR3nt: TGTGCCAGCAGCTCAGGACAGCCGGGACCATACACAGATACGCAGTATTTT
CDR3aa: CASSSGQPGPYTDTQYF

d_gene: -
j_gene: TRBJ1-1
v_gene: TRBV11-1
abundance: -
CDR3nt: TGTGCCAGCAGCTTATTAATTGGCAACACTGAAGCTTTCTTT
CDR3aa: CASSLLIGNTEAFF

d_gene: -
j_gene: TRBJ1-1
v_gene: TRBV28
abundance: -
CDR3nt: TGTGCCAGCAGTTCCGTGAACACTGAAGCTTTCTTT
CDR3aa: CASSSVNTEAFF

d_gene: -
j_gene: TRBJ1-4
v_gene: TRBV9
abundance: -
CDR3nt: TGTGCCAGCAGCGTAGGTCTGTCTTTTATTTCGGAAAAACTGTTTTTT
CDR3aa: CASSVGLSFISEKLFF

d_gene: TRBD1
j_gene: TRBJ2-3
v_gene: TRBV28
abundance: once
CDR3nt: TGTGCCAGCCTTACAGGGGGCGCAGATACGCAGTATTTT
CDR3aa: CASLTGGADTQYF

d_gene: TRBD1
j_gene: TRBJ1-1
v_gene: TRBV19
abundance: -
CDR3nt: TGTGCCAGTAGTTTGGACAGGGGGAGGACTGAAGCTTTCTTT
CDR3aa: CASSLDRGRTEAFF

d_gene: -
j_gene: TRBJ1-4
v_gene: TRBV10-3
abundance: -
CDR3nt: TGTGCCATCAGTGAGGGGGGGTTCAATGAAAAACTGTTTTTT
CDR3aa: CAISEGGFNEKLFF

d_gene: TRBD2
j_gene: TRBJ2-7
v_gene: TRBV28
abundance: -
CDR3nt: TGTGCCAGCAGTTTACTGAGTAGCGGGAGCTCCTACGAGCAGTACTTC
CDR3aa: CASSLLSSGSSYEQYF

d_gene: TRBD1
j_gene: TRBJ1-1
v_gene: TRBV19
abundance: -
CDR3nt: TGTGCCATCCAGTTAGATGACAGGGGATTTTCCGAAGCTTTCTTT
CDR3aa: CAIQLDDRGFSEAFF

d_gene: TRBD1
j_gene: TRBJ1-2
v_gene: TRBV15
abundance: -
CDR3nt: TGTGCCACCAGCAGCGACAGGGTAGGTGGCTACACCTTC
CDR3aa: CATSSDRVGGYTF

d_gene: TRBD2
j_gene: TRBJ2-1
v_gene: TRBV7-2
abundance: -
CDR3nt: TGTGCCAGCAGCTGGACTAGCGGGTCTATCAATGAGCAGTTCTTC
CDR3aa: CASSWTSGSINEQFF

d_gene: -
j_gene: TRBJ2-6
v_gene: TRBV27
abundance: -
CDR3nt: TGTGCCAGCAGTGCCTACAGGGCTGGGGCCAACGTCCTGACTTTC
CDR3aa: CASSAYRAGANVLTF

d_gene: -
j_gene: TRBJ2-3
v_gene: TRBV18
abundance: -
CDR3nt: TGTGCCAGCTCACCCTCGGGGACAGATACGCAGTATTTT
CDR3aa: CASSPSGTDTQYF

d_gene: TRBD1
j_gene: TRBJ1-5
v_gene: TRBV29-1
abundance: -
CDR3nt: TGCAGCGTGGGGACAGACCGGATTGGGCCCCAGCATTTT
CDR3aa: CSVGTDRIGPQHF

d_gene: -
j_gene: TRBJ2-1
v_gene: TRBV13
abundance: few
CDR3nt: TGTGCCAGTACGCGAAGGGACTCGCCATACAATGAGCAGTTCTTC
CDR3aa: CASTRRDSPYNEQFF

d_gene: -
j_gene: TRBJ1-2
v_gene: TRBV4-1
abundance: few
CDR3nt: TGCGCCAGCAGCCATAACAGGGTCAGCGACTATGGCTACACCTTC
CDR3aa: CASSHNRVSDYGYTF

d_gene: -
j_gene: TRBJ2-6
v_gene: TRBV29-1
abundance: -
CDR3nt: TGCAGCGTTGAGGGCGAGGGCGGTGGGGCCAACGTCCTGACTTTC
CDR3aa: CSVEGEGGGANVLTF

d_gene: TRBD2
j_gene: TRBJ2-5
v_gene: TRBV10-3
abundance: -
CDR3nt: TGTGCCATCAGTGAGTCGGGTTCGGGAGGAAAGGAGACCCAGTACTTC
CDR3aa: CAISESGSGGKETQYF

d_gene: -
j_gene: TRBJ2-5
v_gene: TRBV27
abundance: -
CDR3nt: TGTGCCAGCAGTCCAGACAGGGTAGCGGGGGAGACCCAGTACTTC
CDR3aa: CASSPDRVAGETQYF

d_gene: TRBD2
j_gene: TRBJ2-1
v_gene: TRBV29-1
abundance: once
CDR3nt: TGCAGCGTTGAAGGACTAGCGGGAGTATTTCTCAATGAGCAGTTCTTC
CDR3aa: CSVEGLAGVFLNEQFF

d_gene: TRBD2
j_gene: TRBJ2-3
v_gene: TRBV27
abundance: -
CDR3nt: TGTGCCAGCAGTTTAGATCTAGCGGCCCCGCAGTATTTT
CDR3aa: CASSLDLAAPQYF

d_gene: -
j_gene: TRBJ2-7
v_gene: TRBV14
abundance: -
CDR3nt: TGTGCCAGCAGTCTGACAGCCCCTTCCTACGAGCAGTACTTC
CDR3aa: CASSLTAPSYEQYF

d_gene: -
j_gene: TRBJ1-2
v_gene: TRBV21-1
abundance: -
CDR3nt: TGTGCCAGCAGCAAAGGGAACAAAACAGCTAACTATGGCTACACCTTC
CDR3aa: CASSKGNKTANYGYTF

d_gene: TRBD2
j_gene: TRBJ2-1
v_gene: TRBV4-1
abundance: -
CDR3nt: TGCGCCAGCAGCCAAGGCCCCCGGACTAGCCTCTACAATGAGCAGTTCTTC
CDR3aa: CASSQGPRTSLYNEQFF

d_gene: -
j_gene: TRBJ1-3
v_gene: TRBV6-5
abundance: -
CDR3nt: TGTGCCAGCAGGCGGGGAAACACCATATATTTT
CDR3aa: CASRRGNTIYF

d_gene: TRBD1
j_gene: TRBJ1-1
v_gene: TRBV6-1
abundance: -
CDR3nt: TGTGCCAGCACACAGGGGGTTCGGATGAACACTGAAGCTTTCTTT
CDR3aa: CASTQGVRMNTEAFF

d_gene: TRBD1
j_gene: TRBJ1-4
v_gene: TRBV28
abundance: -
CDR3nt: TGTGCCAGCAGTTTACAGGGGGGTCATGAAAAACTGTTTTTT
CDR3aa: CASSLQGGHEKLFF

d_gene: TRBD1
j_gene: TRBJ2-5
v_gene: TRBV30
abundance: -
CDR3nt: TGTGCCTGGGCACAGGGGGCCGAGGACCGGGAGACCCAGTACTTC
CDR3aa: CAWAQGAEDRETQYF

d_gene: TRBD2
j_gene: TRBJ2-4
v_gene: TRBV19
abundance: -
CDR3nt: TGTGCCAGTAGTATCGTAGATAGCGGGAGAACCAAAAACATTCAGTACTTC
CDR3aa: CASSIVDSGRTKNIQYF

d_gene: TRBD2
j_gene: TRBJ2-7
v_gene: TRBV2
abundance: -
CDR3nt: TGTGCCAGCACAGGCGGGGGGGCCCCCTACGAGCAGTACTTC
CDR3aa: CASTGGGAPYEQYF

d_gene: TRBD1
j_gene: TRBJ2-3
v_gene: TRBV7-6
abundance: -
CDR3nt: TGTGCCAGCAGCCAGGGGACAGGGACCCCAGATACGCAGTATTTT
CDR3aa: CASSQGTGTPDTQYF

d_gene: TRBD1
j_gene: TRBJ2-2
v_gene: TRBV7-8
abundance: -
CDR3nt: TGTGCCAGCAGCCGGGGACAGGGGAGGACCGGGGAGCTGTTTTTT
CDR3aa: CASSRGQGRTGELFF

d_gene: TRBD2
j_gene: TRBJ2-5
v_gene: TRBV18
abundance: -
CDR3nt: TGTGCCAGCTCACCGTTGTCTAGCGGAGAGGAGACCCAGTACTTC
CDR3aa: CASSPLSSGEETQYF

d_gene: TRBD2
j_gene: TRBJ2-1
v_gene: TRBV7-9
abundance: -
CDR3nt: TGTGCCAGCAGCTTAGGACTAGCGGGACCTACGAGCTACAATGAGCAGTTCTTC
CDR3aa: CASSLGLAGPTSYNEQFF

d_gene: TRBD2
j_gene: TRBJ2-1
v_gene: TRBV2
abundance: -
CDR3nt: TGTGCCAGCAGCGAGGGACTAGCGGAGTACAATGAGCAGTTCTTC
CDR3aa: CASSEGLAEYNEQFF

d_gene: -
j_gene: TRBJ1-1
v_gene: TRBV19
abundance: -
CDR3nt: TGTGCCAGTAGTACCCAGGGATTTCAAGCTTTCTTT
CDR3aa: CASSTQGFQAFF

d_gene: -
j_gene: TRBJ2-1
v_gene: TRBV19
abundance: -
CDR3nt: TGTGCCAGTAGTATTGAACTAGAGGCTTACAATGAGCAGTTCTTC
CDR3aa: CASSIELEAYNEQFF

d_gene: TRBD2
j_gene: TRBJ2-1
v_gene: TRBV19
abundance: once
CDR3nt: TGTGCCAGCAGCCGACTAGCGGGAGGGACCTACAATGAGCAGTTCTTC
CDR3aa: CASSRLAGGTYNEQFF

d_gene: TRBD2
j_gene: TRBJ2-7
v_gene: TRBV5-4
abundance: -
CDR3nt: TGTGCCAGCAGCTCGACTAGCGGGAGGTTGTACGAGCAGTACTTC
CDR3aa: CASSSTSGRLYEQYF

d_gene: TRBD1
j_gene: TRBJ2-3
v_gene: TRBV5-1
abundance: once
CDR3nt: TGCGCCAGCAGCCCCGACCAAGGCAGGGGGATCGATACGCAGTATTTT
CDR3aa: CASSPDQGRGIDTQYF

d_gene: TRBD1
j_gene: TRBJ2-2
v_gene: TRBV13
abundance: -
CDR3nt: TGTGCCAGCAGCCTCCCCCGGGACAGTACAACCGGGGAGCTGTTTTTT
CDR3aa: CASSLPRDSTTGELFF

d_gene: -
j_gene: TRBJ1-3
v_gene: TRBV14
abundance: -
CDR3nt: TGTGCCAGCAGGGCAATCTCTGGAAACACCATATATTTT
CDR3aa: CASRAISGNTIYF

d_gene: TRBD2
j_gene: TRBJ2-1
v_gene: TRBV14
abundance: -
CDR3nt: TGTGCCAGCAGCACCCTAGCGGGAGGCTCCTACAATGAGCAGTTCTTC
CDR3aa: CASSTLAGGSYNEQFF